A selection of T cell receptor beta chains follows, all from one sample in a study of blood T cell repertoires in COVID-19. TCRdb's table, derived via immunoSEQ multiplex PCR, lists solely in-frame clones and lacks some. The sample has 180,000 or so clones, around four fifths seen once. Sequencing was carried out using peripheral blood. These receptors were collected from a man aged 40-55 years who had recovered from COVID-19. Each CDR3 is given with its conserved first and last residue. A D gene is named only where the DNA matches it firmly. Not all rows give a size; the values are once, few, many and, for expanded clones, a class.

v_call,j_call,d_call,clone_size,cdr3_aa,cdr3_nt
TRBV18,TRBJ2-5,TRBD2,-,CASSPNRLAGGWETQYF,TGTGCCAGCTCACCGAATCGACTAGCGGGGGGCTGGGAGACCCAGTACTTC
TRBV11-3,TRBJ1-1,-,-,CASSFTGKGTEAFF,TGTGCCAGCAGCTTTACAGGGAAAGGGACTGAAGCTTTCTTT
TRBV4-3,TRBJ2-1,TRBD1,-,CASSPLRRGGSHNEQFF,TGCGCCAGCAGCCCCTTAAGAAGAGGGGGCTCTCACAATGAGCAGTTCTTC
TRBV4-1,TRBJ2-5,TRBD2,-,CASSQWGLAGGETQYF,TGCGCCAGCAGCCAATGGGGACTAGCGGGAGGAGAGACCCAGTACTTC
TRBV7-3,TRBJ2-1,-,-,CASSSELGRSYNEQFF,TGTGCCAGCAGCTCGGAACTAGGCCGCTCCTACAATGAGCAGTTCTTC
TRBV6-2/TRBV6-3,TRBJ2-7,-,-,CASSYSGRNNYEQYF,TGTGCCAGCAGTTACTCAGGCAGGAATAACTACGAGCAGTACTTC
TRBV7-2,TRBJ1-1,-,-,CASSFRVGNTEAFF,TGTGCCAGCAGCTTCAGGGTGGGGAACACTGAAGCTTTCTTT
TRBV11-3,TRBJ2-3,-,-,CASNYLGGTDTQYF,TGTGCCAGCAACTACCTCGGGGGCACAGATACGCAGTATTTT
TRBV5-4,TRBJ2-5,TRBD2,-,CASSWGLGETQYF,TGTGCCAGCAGCTGGGGACTAGGGGAGACCCAGTACTTC
TRBV27,TRBJ1-6,-,-,CASSFPGTPLHF,TGTGCCAGCAGTTTCCCCGGGACACCCCTCCACTTT
TRBV23-1,TRBJ1-1,-,-,CASSQSVEQKAFF,TGCGCCAGCAGTCAATCTGTAGAACAGAAAGCTTTCTTT
TRBV7-2,TRBJ2-1,TRBD1,-,CASSDRGDEQFF,TGTGCCAGCAGCGACAGGGGCGATGAGCAGTTCTTC
TRBV15,TRBJ2-1,-,-,CATSRDRGHNEQFF,TGTGCCACCAGCAGAGATCGGGGTCACAATGAGCAGTTCTTC
TRBV30,TRBJ1-1,-,-,CAWFSGRALTEAFF,TGTGCCTGGTTTTCAGGCAGGGCTCTCACTGAAGCTTTCTTT
TRBV9,TRBJ2-3,TRBD2,-,CASSPPAGGYTDTQYF,TGTGCCAGCAGCCCCCCGGCGGGGGGGTACACAGATACGCAGTATTTT
TRBV29-1,TRBJ1-2,-,-,CSVEAGSGGYTF,TGCAGCGTTGAAGCAGGGTCTGGTGGCTACACCTTC
TRBV6-5,TRBJ2-3,TRBD1,-,CASRDRVSDTQYF,TGTGCCAGCCGGGACAGAGTTTCAGATACGCAGTATTTT
TRBV23-1,TRBJ2-7,-,-,CASSLRQSEQYF,TGCGCCAGCAGCCTCAGACAGTCCGAGCAGTACTTC
TRBV18,TRBJ2-3,-,-,CASSSQDRRVDTQYF,TGTGCCAGCTCATCTCAGGACAGGAGGGTAGATACGCAGTATTTT
TRBV6-5,TRBJ1-5,-,-,CASGGGSQPQHF,TGTGCCAGCGGGGGCGGGAGTCAGCCCCAGCATTTT
TRBV9,TRBJ1-1,TRBD1,once,CASSVGTGASAFF,TGTGCCAGCAGCGTAGGGACAGGGGCATCGGCTTTCTTT
TRBV7-2,TRBJ2-3,TRBD2,-,CASSPNLAGISTDTQYF,TGTGCCAGCAGCCCAAACTTAGCGGGTATAAGCACAGATACGCAGTATTTT
TRBV30,TRBJ1-4,-,once,CAWGSGHEEKLFF,TGTGCCTGGGGGTCTGGACACGAGGAAAAACTGTTTTTT
TRBV7-9,TRBJ1-6,-,few,CASSRRTLDSPLHF,TGTGCCAGCAGCCGCCGCACTCTAGATTCACCCCTCCACTTT
TRBV13,TRBJ2-5,TRBD1,-,CASRADREETQYF,TGTGCCAGCAGGGCGGACAGGGAAGAGACCCAGTACTTC
TRBV21-1,TRBJ2-3,-,few,CASSRRGQVGDTQYF,TGTGCCAGCAGCCGAAGGGGACAGGTTGGAGATACGCAGTATTTT
TRBV29-1,TRBJ1-2,-,-,CSVSGGISYGYTF,TGCAGCGTTAGCGGAGGGATCTCCTATGGCTACACCTTC
TRBV7-2,TRBJ2-3,TRBD2,-,CASSRRLAGGPSTDTQYF,TGTGCCAGCAGCCGGCGACTAGCGGGGGGCCCTAGCACAGATACGCAGTATTTT
TRBV29-1,TRBJ2-3,TRBD2,-,CSVERLAGLATDTQYF,TGCAGCGTTGAACGACTAGCGGGGTTAGCCACAGATACGCAGTATTTT
TRBV27,TRBJ1-5,-,once,CATRGGISNQPQHF,TGTGCCACCCGGGGAGGGATTAGCAATCAGCCCCAGCATTTT
TRBV6-5,TRBJ2-1,-,-,CASSSAGYEQFF,TGTGCCAGCAGTTCCGCAGGGTATGAGCAGTTCTTC
TRBV7-9,TRBJ2-7,-,-,CASSRDIWEQYF,TGTGCCAGCAGTCGGGACATATGGGAGCAGTACTTC
TRBV9,TRBJ2-2,TRBD2,-,CASSGASGRAPGELFF,TGTGCCAGCAGCGGAGCTAGCGGGAGGGCCCCCGGGGAGCTGTTTTTT
TRBV18,TRBJ2-6,-,-,CASSPPSPVGANVLTF,TGTGCCAGCTCACCACCGAGCCCGGTCGGGGCCAACGTCCTGACTTTC
TRBV4-3,TRBJ2-2,-,-,CASSRDGGNTGELFF,TGCGCCAGCAGCAGGGACGGGGGGAACACCGGGGAGCTGTTTTTT
TRBV24-1,TRBJ2-5,TRBD1,-,CATRPQGARETQYF,TGTGCCACCAGACCACAGGGGGCTAGGGAGACCCAGTACTTC
TRBV4-1,TRBJ2-3,TRBD1,once,CASSHPQGTGPTDTQYF,TGCGCCAGCAGCCACCCACAAGGGACAGGTCCTACAGATACGCAGTATTTT
TRBV11-1,TRBJ2-5,-,-,CASSLGSGRRGETQYF,TGTGCCAGCAGCTTAGGTTCAGGGAGGAGGGGAGAGACCCAGTACTTC
TRBV9,TRBJ2-1,-,-,CASSSEITGIGQFF,TGTGCCAGCAGCTCGGAGATCACAGGGATCGGGCAGTTCTTC
TRBV28,TRBJ1-4,TRBD1,-,CASSSGQGGREKLFF,TGTGCCAGCAGCTCCGGACAGGGTGGAAGGGAAAAACTGTTTTTT
TRBV10-2,TRBJ2-7,-,-,CASSPDCCGFYEQYF,TGCGCCAGCAGTCCGGACTGTTGCGGGTTTTACGAGCAGTACTTC
TRBV6-2/TRBV6-3,TRBJ2-1,TRBD2,-,CASSTPSGSFNEQFF,TGTGCCAGCAGTACCCCCAGCGGGAGTTTCAATGAGCAGTTCTTC
TRBV5-5,TRBJ2-7,-,-,CASSPDSVTYEQYF,TGTGCCAGCAGCCCGGACAGCGTCACCTACGAGCAGTACTTC
TRBV11-3,TRBJ2-7,-,-,CASSEWAGSYEQYF,TGTGCCAGCAGCGAGTGGGCGGGCTCTTACGAGCAGTACTTC
TRBV27,TRBJ2-5,TRBD2,-,CAISGGAGETQYF,TGTGCCATAAGCGGGGGGGCGGGAGAGACCCAGTACTTC
TRBV29-1,TRBJ1-1,-,-,CSVQVMNTEAFF,TGCAGCGTACAGGTTATGAACACTGAAGCTTTCTTT
TRBV14,TRBJ1-4,TRBD1,-,CASRQGGGEKLFF,TGTGCCAGCAGACAAGGGGGCGGTGAAAAACTGTTTTTT
TRBV30,TRBJ1-3,-,-,CAWSDDRRGGGNTIYF,TGTGCCTGGAGTGACGACAGGCGCGGCGGTGGAAACACCATATATTTT
TRBV6-2/TRBV6-3,TRBJ1-6,TRBD1,-,CASRYRGLSPLHF,TGTGCCAGCAGGTACAGGGGGCTCTCACCCCTCCACTTT
TRBV5-6,TRBJ2-5,-,-,CASFSSEWGSGETQYF,TGTGCCAGCTTTTCTTCCGAGTGGGGCTCAGGGGAGACCCAGTACTTC
TRBV9,TRBJ2-1,TRBD2,-,CASSVEPGLAGVHEQFF,TGTGCCAGCAGCGTAGAACCGGGACTAGCGGGAGTACATGAGCAGTTCTTC
TRBV5-6,TRBJ2-5,-,once,CASSLVGVIQETQYF,TGTGCCAGCAGCTTGGTAGGGGTGATTCAAGAGACCCAGTACTTC
TRBV10-3,TRBJ2-7,TRBD2,-,CAISQTSGPNEQYF,TGTGCCATCAGCCAGACTAGCGGGCCCAACGAGCAGTACTTC
TRBV6-6,TRBJ2-2,-,few,CASIRGGYTGELFF,TGTGCCAGCATCCGAGGTGGATACACCGGGGAGCTGTTTTTT
TRBV7-2,TRBJ2-3,TRBD2,-,CASSFLGRSTDTQYF,TGTGCCAGCAGCTTCCTCGGGAGGAGCACAGATACGCAGTATTTT